This T cell receptor (beta chain) was captured by sequencing in a study of T-cell reconstitution after alpha-beta-depleted transplantation in children. Preparation of the TCRbeta library used unique molecular identifiers. TCRdb independently ran MiXCR on the PCR reads; one entry per CDR3 protein. The table lists roughly 500,000 distinct CDR3 sequences, over 9.5% of them singletons. The study's findings and limits: Several hundred graft clones that had expanded were reportedly the source of alpha-beta T cells about two months after transplant.

The CDR3 length is 14 residues. The ends were cut back, 3 bases at V and 2 bases at J, with 9 bases in the middle. Germline assignment: CDR1 SGHDT and CDR2 YYEEEE. In its sample, this clonotype was seen a few times. Its antigen is currently unknown. This sequence was found in a child aged 2 to 10 with inherited bone marrow failure, due to receive a stem cell transplant. The V and J genes are TRBV5-6 and TRBJ2-1; possibly TRBD2 for D (5 bases). Sequencing used PBMCs, obtained before TCRalphabeta/CD19-depleted stem cell transplant. In nucleotides, the CDR3 is TGTGCCAGCAGCTCAGACTATACCTACAATGAGCAGTTCTTC. As protein: CASSSDYTYNEQFF. Based on the CDR3 plus reference TRBV5-6 and TRBJ2-1, the full variable domain is DAGVTQSPTHLIKTRGQQVTLRCSPKSGHDTVSWYQQALGQGPQFIFQYYEEEERQRGNFPDRFSGHQFPNYSSELNVNALLLGDSALYLCASSSDYTYNEQFFGPGTRLTVL.